This is a list of T cell receptor beta chains from one sample in a study of CD8 T cells in Susac syndrome. TCRdb redid the calling of the immunoSEQ multiplex PCR reads with MiXCR, one entry per CDR3 protein. Of fewer than 85,000 distinct CDR3 sequences listed, roughly 95% are singletons. Sequencing was performed on CD8+ T cells from PBMCs. The receptors were sampled from a human donor with Susac syndrome. Each CDR3 is given with its conserved first and last residue. D genes are given only for firm matches. Clone size, where shown, is once, few, many, or a class for clones that have expanded.

clone size	J gene	V gene	D gene	CDR3 protein	CDR3 DNA
NA	TRBJ2-5	TRBV12-5	NA	CASGIERGNQYF	TGTGCTAGTGGAATAGAACGAGGGAACCAGTACTTC
once	TRBJ1-2	TRBV2	NA	CASRFGNYGYTF	TGTGCCAGCAGATTCGGGAACTATGGCTACACCTTC
once	TRBJ1-1	TRBV20-1	NA	CSARDGVYTEAFF	TGCAGTGCTAGAGACGGGGTTTACACTGAAGCTTTCTTT
NA	TRBJ2-1	TRBV3-1	NA	CASSQGRRNYYNEQFF	TGTGCCAGCAGCCAAGGCCGCAGGAACTACTACAATGAGCAGTTCTTC
NA	TRBJ1-1	TRBV4-1	NA	CASRHSNTEAFF	TGCGCCAGCAGACATTCGAACACTGAAGCTTTCTTT
NA	TRBJ2-7	TRBV7-2	NA	CASSFRSSVSYEQYF	TGTGCCAGCAGCTTCCGGTCTAGCGTGTCCTACGAGCAGTACTTC
NA	TRBJ2-5	TRBV20-1	NA	CSAREVHALRGETQYF	TGCAGTGCTAGAGAAGTCCACGCTCTCCGGGGAGAGACCCAGTACTTC
NA	TRBJ2-7	TRBV27	NA	CASSHGREQYF	TGTGCCAGCAGTCACGGGAGAGAGCAGTACTTC
few	TRBJ2-1	TRBV29-1	NA	CSADGLGLEQFF	TGCAGCGCTGACGGCTTGGGGCTTGAGCAGTTCTTC
NA	TRBJ2-3	TRBV4-2	TRBD2	CASSRSGGTTDTQYF	TGTGCCAGCAGCCGAAGCGGGGGAACCACAGATACGCAGTATTTT
NA	TRBJ1-1	TRBV7-9	NA	CASSSRDRGTEAFF	TGTGCCAGCAGCTCCCGCGATCGGGGTACTGAAGCTTTCTTT
NA	TRBJ2-3	TRBV7-2	TRBD2	CASSRKTSGITDTQYF	TGTGCCAGCAGCCGAAAGACTAGCGGAATCACAGATACGCAGTATTTT
NA	TRBJ1-1	TRBV29-1	NA	CSVHRVNTEAFF	TGCAGCGTCCACAGGGTGAACACTGAAGCTTTCTTT
NA	TRBJ2-7	TRBV9	TRBD2	CASSVVASGGHEQYF	TGTGCCAGCAGCGTAGTGGCTAGCGGGGGCCACGAGCAGTACTTC
NA	TRBJ2-5	TRBV9	TRBD2	CASSGRGGAMVETQYF	TGTGCCAGCAGCGGCCGCGGGGGGGCAATGGTGGAGACCCAGTACTTC
NA	TRBJ2-5	TRBV10-2	NA	CASSESLRETQYF	TGCGCCAGCAGTGAGTCGCTTCGAGAGACCCAGTACTTC
NA	TRBJ1-1	TRBV9	TRBD1	CASSKATDRGWDTEAFF	TGTGCCAGCAGCAAGGCAACCGACAGGGGATGGGACACTGAAGCTTTCTTT
NA	TRBJ1-2	TRBV27	TRBD1	CASSMTGEGYTF	TGTGCCAGCAGTATGACAGGGGAAGGCTACACCTTC
NA	TRBJ2-2	TRBV7-9	TRBD1	CASSLRQGVPNTGELFF	TGTGCCAGCAGCTTACGACAGGGGGTTCCCAACACCGGGGAGCTGTTTTTT
once	TRBJ2-3	TRBV11-2	NA	CASSPLPQYF	TGTGCCAGCAGCCCTCTCCCCCAGTATTTT
once	TRBJ1-5	TRBV27	NA	CASSLSGVSPQHF	TGTGCCAGCAGTTTATCGGGCGTTTCGCCCCAGCATTTT
NA	TRBJ2-7	TRBV2	NA	CATSSRDGEYF	TGTGCCACCTCCTCTAGGGACGGAGAGTACTTC
NA	TRBJ2-1	TRBV7-2	NA	CASSFGSEQFF	TGTGCCAGCAGCTTTGGTTCAGAGCAGTTCTTC
NA	TRBJ2-7	TRBV20-1	NA	CSARDVTYEQYF	TGCAGTGCTAGAGATGTAACCTACGAGCAGTACTTC
NA	TRBJ2-7	TRBV7-9	NA	CASSDDGYYEQYF	TGTGCCAGCAGCGACGACGGTTACTACGAGCAGTACTTC
NA	TRBJ2-7	TRBV3-1	NA	CASSQDSHEQYF	TGTGCCAGCAGCCAGGACTCCCACGAGCAGTACTTC
NA	TRBJ1-2	TRBV6-5	NA	CASSYSTDYTF	TGTGCCAGCAGTTACTCGACTGACTACACCTTC